This note documents a single TCR beta chain sequence. This sample is part of a study of CD8 T cells in Susac syndrome. Germline-derived CDR1 and CDR2 are MNHNS and SASEGT. The CDR3 runs 15 residues. Trimming removed 4 bases from V and 2 bases from J; junction bases left unmatched: 7. RNA amounts of about 0.45 to 1 ug underwent reverse transcription with random hexamers. One entry per CDR3 protein, called by TCRdb with MiXCR from the immunoSEQ multiplex PCR reads. The sample consists of 200,000 or so distinct CDR3 sequences, approximately 94% of them appearing once. The sample taken for sequencing was CD4+ T cells from PBMCs. The chain links TRBV6-1 to TRBJ2-5; 7 positions match TRBD1. The sequence was obtained from a human donor with Susac syndrome. In DNA, the CDR3 is TGTGCCAGCAGTGCCTGGACAGGCACGCAAGAGACCCAGTACTTC. It is translated as CASSAWTGTQETQYF.